This T cell receptor beta chain came from a study of read filtering for tumor transcriptome and immune sequencing. This library used roughly 370 ng RNA and molecular barcoded adaptors spanning alpha/delta and beta/gamma chains. TCRdb itself ran the reads through MiXCR, one entry per CDR3 protein. The data contain about 40,000 distinct CDR3 sequences, roughly an eighth of them singletons. Germline V CDR1 and CDR2: SQVTM, ANQGSEA. CDR3 length: 12 amino acids. Between the trimmed V and J ends, which lost 5 bases and 2 bases, there was a span of 7 bases. Bone marrow was sampled from every patient at the time of active disease. This clonotype was seen at least ten times.

This clonotype was sampled from a donor aged 40 or over with multiple myeloma. J is TRBJ2-1 and V is TRBV29-1; D is undetermined. The material sequenced was a population of CD138-negative cells sorted from bone marrow. CDR3: CSVSATYNEQFF. CDR3 nucleotide sequence: TGCAGCGTTTCCGCGACCTACAATGAGCAGTTCTTC.